In this sample, the clone carrying this T cell receptor (beta chain) turned up many times. This sample was taken from a study of low-dose radiotherapy and immunotherapy resistance in tumors. Study background: Those assigned to Cohort 2 were treated with 1 Gy per fraction every two weeks (13 Gy in total over 26 weeks). Oral aspirin at 300 mg was taken daily by patients for four cycles, beginning on cycle 1 day 1. One day prior to radiation and immunotherapy, intravenous cyclophosphamide at 200 mg/m2 was given, repeated every two weeks.

The CDR3 length is 17 residues. Unmatched junction bases numbered 10, after V lost 4 bases and J lost 0 bases. CDR1 and CDR2 from the germline V gene are LGHNA and YSLEER. Covering alpha and beta chains, TRAV- and TRBV-specific primers were used for the first-strand cDNA. With a V-primer adapter and a constant-region primer, TCRs were amplified for roughly 20 PCR cycles. TCRdb reanalysed the reads using MiXCR and keeps one entry per CDR3 protein. Among fewer than 90,000 distinct CDR3 sequences listed, less than 40% were seen once. The time point denotes: before trial treatment. As a condition of eligibility, patients had advanced solid tumors lacking tumor-infiltrating lymphocytes.

The receptor was isolated from a female donor with ovarian cancer. Sequenced material: PBMCs, taken before treatment. The chain carries TRBV4-3 and TRBJ1-1, with 8 bases lining up with TRBD1. The CDR3 region has the DNA TGCGCCAGCAGCCCCTCAGGGGGCAGGGGGTTGAACACTGAAGCTTTCTTT. Translating gives CASSPSGGRGLNTEAFF.